This entry is about one TCR beta chain. Its antigen remains unidentified. Per the germline V gene, CDR1 is SEHNR and CDR2 is FQNEAQ (reference sequence). This CDR3 comprises 15 residues. Trimming removed 0 bases from V and 5 bases from J; junction bases left unmatched: 5. PCR used 60 Vbeta primers and 13 Jbeta primers. Profiling relied on immunoSEQ multiplex PCR, and the TCRdb table lists in-frame clones only, not all of them. The sample contains about 200,000 clones, around 77% of which appear only once. This record comes from a study of cytomegalovirus exposure and HLA in healthy donors. Study-level points and caveats: Exclusion as indistinguishable affected some V segments, including TRBV6-2 and TRBV6-3. In a later analysis, productive TCRs from donors in an Asian-associated ancestry cluster reportedly carried fewer N-insertions than the cohort mean. On later analysis, the bulk of CMV-associated TCR beta chains appeared to be HLA-restricted. Analyses of presence/absence relied on an assumption of roughly uniform sequencing depth across donors.

This TCR was recovered from a man aged 30 to 39 in good health and CMV-seronegative. Sequenced input: PBMCs. This chain connects TRBV7-9 to TRBJ2-3; 7 positions agree with TRBD1. The CDR3 loop is CASSLARQGGDTQYF. CDR3 bases: TGTGCCAGCAGCTTAGCTCGACAGGGCGGAGATACGCAGTATTTT.